These T cell receptor beta chains were read from a single sample in a study of blood T cell repertoires in COVID-19. TCRdb's table, derived via immunoSEQ multiplex PCR, lists solely in-frame clones and lacks some. The sample lists 130,000 or so clones, about 87% seen once, with over 2% in the top ten. Sequenced input: peripheral blood. The receptor set was obtained from a human donor with COVID-19, enrolled during active disease. The donor label of this sample is uncertain. The CDR3 runs from the conserved cysteine through the conserved F or W. Fields, in order: clone size, V gene, J gene, D gene, CDR3 protein, CDR3 DNA. A D gene is named only where the DNA matches it firmly. Only some rows state a clone size, as once, few, many or a class for expanded clones.

size: -; V: TRBV11-2; J: TRBJ2-3; D: -; CDR3: CASSTTDTQYF; DNA: TGTGCCAGCAGCACTACAGATACGCAGTATTTT
size: -; V: TRBV6-1; J: TRBJ2-1; D: TRBD2; CDR3: CASSEFRGGVQFF; DNA: TGTGCCAGCAGTGAATTTCGGGGGGGGGTACAGTTCTTC
size: once; V: TRBV24-1; J: TRBJ1-2; D: TRBD1; CDR3: CATSGGETGLHGYTF; DNA: TGTGCCACCAGTGGGGGCGAGACAGGGCTGCATGGCTACACCTTC
size: -; V: TRBV2; J: TRBJ2-7; D: TRBD1; CDR3: CASRGDSSYEQYF; DNA: TGTGCCAGCAGAGGGGACAGCTCCTACGAGCAGTACTTC
size: few; V: TRBV27; J: TRBJ1-3; D: -; CDR3: CATVANTIYF; DNA: TGTGCCACAGTAGCAAACACCATATATTTT
size: once; V: TRBV5-8; J: TRBJ2-3; D: TRBD1; CDR3: CASSRGQGTFTDTQYF; DNA: TGTGCCAGCAGCAGGGGACAGGGGACCTTCACAGATACGCAGTATTTT
size: -; V: TRBV27; J: TRBJ1-1; D: TRBD1; CDR3: CARGTAHEHSEAFF; DNA: TGTGCCAGGGGGACAGCCCACGAACATAGTGAAGCTTTCTTT
size: -; V: TRBV15; J: TRBJ1-6; D: TRBD1; CDR3: CATSRDLTGGNSPLHF; DNA: TGTGCCACCAGCAGAGATCTTACAGGGGGGAATTCACCCCTCCACTTT
size: -; V: TRBV7-3; J: TRBJ1-1; D: -; CDR3: CASSLTANTEAFF; DNA: TGTGCCAGCAGTCTTACAGCGAACACTGAAGCTTTCTTT
size: -; V: TRBV10-1; J: TRBJ2-2; D: -; CDR3: CASSDPTARGTGELFF; DNA: TGCGCCAGCAGTGATCCGACCGCCCGGGGGACCGGGGAGCTGTTTTTT
size: -; V: TRBV2; J: TRBJ1-2; D: -; CDR3: CASSAQGQSYGYTF; DNA: TGTGCCAGCAGTGCCCAAGGACAGAGCTATGGCTACACCTTC
size: -; V: TRBV28; J: TRBJ2-3; D: TRBD2; CDR3: CASSLASGGPSTDTQYF; DNA: TGTGCCAGCAGTTTGGCTAGCGGGGGACCTAGCACAGATACGCAGTATTTT
size: -; V: TRBV6-6; J: TRBJ2-1; D: TRBD2; CDR3: CASRTIAGGTYNEQFF; DNA: TGTGCCAGCAGGACTATAGCGGGGGGGACCTACAATGAGCAGTTCTTC
size: -; V: TRBV3-1/TRBV3-2; J: TRBJ1-5; D: TRBD1; CDR3: CASSSTPGQGGQPQHF; DNA: TGTGCCAGCAGCTCCACACCGGGGCAGGGGGGTCAGCCCCAGCATTTT
size: -; V: TRBV29-1; J: TRBJ1-5; D: -; CDR3: CSVASDSSSDQPQHF; DNA: TGCAGCGTTGCGTCGGACTCGAGTAGTGATCAGCCCCAGCATTTT
size: -; V: TRBV18; J: TRBJ2-5; D: -; CDR3: CASSPGLGAEETQYF; DNA: TGTGCCAGCTCACCGGGTTTGGGGGCGGAAGAGACCCAGTACTTC
size: -; V: TRBV7-6; J: TRBJ2-7; D: TRBD1; CDR3: CASSLARTGGNEQYF; DNA: TGTGCCAGCAGCTTAGCTAGGACAGGGGGCAACGAGCAGTACTTC
size: -; V: TRBV28; J: TRBJ1-5; D: -; CDR3: CASSSLGSNQPQHF; DNA: TGTGCCAGCAGTTCCTTGGGCAGCAATCAGCCCCAGCATTTT
size: -; V: TRBV27; J: TRBJ2-3; D: -; CDR3: CASSLLSRTSTDTQYF; DNA: TGTGCCAGCAGCCTCCTCTCCCGGACAAGCACAGATACGCAGTATTTT
size: few; V: TRBV6-6; J: TRBJ2-2; D: -; CDR3: CASSQDRNTGELFF; DNA: TGTGCCAGCAGCCAAGACAGAAACACCGGGGAGCTGTTTTTT
size: -; V: TRBV9; J: TRBJ2-5; D: -; CDR3: CASSVEEQETQYF; DNA: TGTGCCAGCAGCGTAGAGGAGCAAGAGACCCAGTACTTC
size: -; V: TRBV11-3; J: TRBJ2-7; D: -; CDR3: CASSSRRATYEQYF; DNA: TGTGCCAGCAGCTCACGCAGGGCCACCTACGAGCAGTACTTC
size: -; V: TRBV7-9; J: TRBJ2-3; D: TRBD1; CDR3: CASSLRTGADTQYF; DNA: TGTGCCAGCAGCTTGCGAACAGGGGCAGATACGCAGTATTTT
size: few; V: TRBV2; J: TRBJ1-1; D: -; CDR3: CASTYSPNTEAFF; DNA: TGTGCCAGCACGTACAGCCCGAACACTGAAGCTTTCTTT
size: -; V: TRBV28; J: TRBJ2-3; D: TRBD1; CDR3: CASSSAAQGVARTDTQYF; DNA: TGTGCCAGCAGTTCAGCGGCCCAGGGGGTGGCTCGCACAGATACGCAGTATTTT
size: -; V: TRBV29-1; J: TRBJ2-7; D: TRBD1; CDR3: CSVDAGGSYEQYF; DNA: TGCAGCGTGGACGCAGGGGGTTCCTACGAGCAGTACTTC
size: -; V: TRBV5-4; J: TRBJ2-1; D: TRBD1; CDR3: CASSSGTDLYNEQFF; DNA: TGTGCCAGCAGTTCCGGGACAGACCTCTACAATGAGCAGTTCTTC
size: -; V: TRBV10-3; J: TRBJ1-1; D: -; CDR3: CAISMTELNTEAFF; DNA: TGTGCCATCAGTATGACAGAGTTGAACACTGAAGCTTTCTTT
size: few; V: TRBV11-3; J: TRBJ1-3; D: -; CDR3: CASSWSGAGNTIYF; DNA: TGTGCCAGCAGCTGGTCGGGGGCTGGAAACACCATATATTTT
size: -; V: TRBV6-5; J: TRBJ2-7; D: TRBD1; CDR3: CASSIGTGGSYEQYF; DNA: TGTGCCAGCAGTATCGGGACAGGGGGCTCCTACGAGCAGTACTTC
size: -; V: TRBV2; J: TRBJ1-4; D: -; CDR3: CASSPRQNEKLFF; DNA: TGTGCCAGCAGCCCGCGACAAAATGAAAAACTGTTTTTT
size: -; V: TRBV9; J: TRBJ2-7; D: -; CDR3: CASSVAPGASYEQYF; DNA: TGTGCCAGCAGCGTAGCTCCTGGGGCCTCCTACGAGCAGTACTTC
size: -; V: TRBV2; J: TRBJ2-3; D: -; CDR3: CASSGEESLISTDTQYF; DNA: TGTGCCAGCAGTGGGGAGGAGAGCCTCATTTCCACAGATACGCAGTATTTT
size: -; V: TRBV20-1; J: TRBJ2-5; D: -; CDR3: CSASVTTIQETQYF; DNA: TGCAGTGCTAGTGTGACTACAATCCAAGAGACCCAGTACTTC
size: -; V: TRBV7-3; J: TRBJ2-2; D: -; CDR3: CASRLAPGTGELFF; DNA: TGTGCCAGCAGGCTAGCCCCGGGGACCGGGGAGCTGTTTTTT
size: -; V: TRBV7-8; J: TRBJ1-3; D: -; CDR3: CASSSEWTVPGNTIYF; DNA: TGTGCCAGCAGCTCAGAGTGGACAGTCCCTGGAAACACCATATATTTT
size: once; V: TRBV10-2; J: TRBJ2-7; D: TRBD1; CDR3: CASRDRGSNSYEQYF; DNA: TGCGCCAGCCGGGACAGGGGGTCGAATTCCTACGAGCAGTACTTC
size: -; V: TRBV24-1; J: TRBJ2-7; D: TRBD1; CDR3: CATLPTAGGEQYF; DNA: TGTGCCACCTTACCTACGGCAGGGGGCGAGCAGTACTTC
size: -; V: TRBV7-9; J: TRBJ2-1; D: -; CDR3: CASSFSGGNNEQFF; DNA: TGTGCCAGCAGCTTCTCCGGGGGAAACAATGAGCAGTTCTTC
size: -; V: TRBV10-1; J: TRBJ1-1; D: TRBD1; CDR3: CASSGDRALNTEAFF; DNA: TGCGCCAGCAGTGGGGACAGAGCATTGAACACTGAAGCTTTCTTT
size: few; V: TRBV2; J: TRBJ2-1; D: TRBD1; CDR3: CASADRGNEQFF; DNA: TGTGCCAGCGCAGACAGGGGAAATGAGCAGTTCTTC
size: -; V: TRBV19; J: TRBJ2-3; D: -; CDR3: CASKDTPSTDTQYF; DNA: TGTGCCAGTAAGGACACACCGAGCACAGATACGCAGTATTTT
size: few; V: TRBV6-1; J: TRBJ2-3; D: -; CDR3: CASSEVHRDSTDTQYF; DNA: TGTGCCAGCAGTGAAGTGCACCGCGATAGCACAGATACGCAGTATTTT
size: -; V: TRBV6-2/TRBV6-3; J: TRBJ2-7; D: TRBD1; CDR3: CASSYSGTAEQYF; DNA: TGTGCCAGCAGTTACTCCGGGACAGCCGAGCAGTACTTC
size: few; V: TRBV30; J: TRBJ1-1; D: TRBD1; CDR3: CAWIGTAEAFF; DNA: TGTGCCTGGATCGGGACAGCTGAAGCTTTCTTT
size: -; V: TRBV2; J: TRBJ2-7; D: TRBD1; CDR3: CASTRDRGYEQYF; DNA: TGTGCCAGCACTAGGGACAGGGGATACGAGCAGTACTTC
size: -; V: TRBV6-4; J: TRBJ2-7; D: -; CDR3: CASRRESGSSYEQYF; DNA: TGTGCCAGCAGGAGGGAGTCGGGGAGCTCCTACGAGCAGTACTTC
size: once; V: TRBV11-3; J: TRBJ2-1; D: TRBD2; CDR3: CASSLVPLGLAGVTVQFF; DNA: TGTGCCAGCAGCTTAGTACCCCTGGGACTAGCGGGAGTTACGGTGCAGTTCTTC
size: -; V: TRBV28; J: TRBJ1-6; D: TRBD1; CDR3: CASASDRGSPLHF; DNA: TGTGCCAGCGCGTCGGACAGGGGATCACCCCTCCACTTT
size: -; V: TRBV7-2; J: TRBJ2-3; D: TRBD2; CDR3: CASSPGGAGLDTQYF; DNA: TGTGCCAGCAGCCCCGGGGGGGCCGGGTTGGATACGCAGTATTTT
size: -; V: TRBV5-5; J: TRBJ2-2; D: TRBD2; CDR3: CASSLAGGGPNTGELFF; DNA: TGTGCCAGCAGCTTGGCCGGGGGGGGCCCAAACACCGGGGAGCTGTTTTTT
size: -; V: TRBV19; J: TRBJ1-3; D: -; CDR3: CASSNRDFPSSGNTIYF; DNA: TGTGCCAGTAGTAACCGGGACTTCCCGAGCTCTGGAAACACCATATATTTT
size: once; V: TRBV24-1; J: TRBJ2-4; D: -; CDR3: CATSVPRRGLAKNIQYF; DNA: TGTGCCACCAGTGTCCCGAGGAGAGGCTTAGCCAAAAACATTCAGTACTTC